This T cell receptor beta chain derives from a study of regulatory T cells in long-lasting Graves disease. As for time point: newly diagnosed GD, antithyroid drugs for less than 3 months. TCR sequences were obtained from RNA taken from PBMCs. Blood from the periphery, 8 to 9.5 milliliters in all, was drawn into EDTA tubes. According to the study, TCR beta libraries were built with iRepertoire HTBI primers and CDR3-region Arm-PCR. Each CDR3 protein gets one entry after TCRdb re-called the multiplex PCR reads with MiXCR. The data show some 600,000 distinct CDR3 sequences, 15% to 20% seen once. Another study also made use of these data, one on T cells in Graves' hyperthyroidism and ophthalmopathy.

This clonotype was obtained from a young man with Graves disease. This sample comprised peripheral blood mononuclear cells (PBMCs), obtained at new diagnosis, from a patient treated with antithyroid drugs.

The CDR3 protein is CASSLWGASNQPQHF. In DNA, the CDR3 is TGTGCCAGCAGTTTATGGGGGGCTAGCAATCAGCCCCAGCATTTT. The V and J genes are TRBV27 and TRBJ1-5; possibly TRBD1 for D (6 bases). The CDR3 has 15 amino acids. Germline-derived CDR1 and CDR2 are MNHEY and SMNVEV (reference sequence). V was pared by 1 base and J by 0 bases, with 7 bases between.